Sequencing of this T cell receptor (beta chain) was carried out in a study of T cells in Graves' hyperthyroidism and ophthalmopathy. TCR beta CDR3 sequences were amplified from RNA transcripts. HTBI primers were employed in a first-round RT-PCR of the TCR CDR3. TCRdb recomputed calls from the multiplex PCR reads with MiXCR, one row per CDR3 protein. The sample yields 560,000 or so distinct CDR3 sequences, about 20% seen once. To note about this clonotype: Antigen specificity is unknown.

General study findings and limits: Within blood appeared most thyroid clonotypes that had expanded above 0.001.

Exclusion criteria comprised uncontrolled infection, other autoimmune disease, pregnancy or lactation. This clonotype originated in a man in his forties with Graves' ophthalmopathy. Specimen: blood.

The CDR3 coding sequence is TGTGCCTGGACCCGAAGAGGCGGAACTAATGAAAAACTGTTTTTT. This translates into CAWTRRGGTNEKLFF. This rearrangement joins TRBV30 to TRBJ1-4; D gene uncertain. V lost 4 bases to trimming and J lost 1 base, with 13 bases between them. Per germline, CDR1 GTSNPN and CDR2 SVGIG (reference sequence). CDR3 length: 15 amino acids.